This T cell receptor (beta chain) comes out of a study of blood T cell repertoires in COVID-19. Across the whole study: Sites in the United States, Italy and Spain provided acute and convalescent COVID-19 samples.

The V gene's germline CDR1 is SNHLY and CDR2 FYNNEI. The ends lost 6 bases at V and 6 bases at J; junction bases unmatched: 0. CDR3 length: 12 amino acids. Data came from immunoSEQ multiplex PCR; TCRdb stores just in-frame clones and leaves some out. Counted here are roughly 290,000 clones, approximately 86% occurring once; the ten biggest clones make up around 4.2%. The sequence came from a woman in her forties or fifties with active or convalescent COVID-19. The V call is TRBV2, the J call TRBJ2-1; 9 bases align to TRBD2. The sequenced material came from peripheral blood. CDR3 region: CASRTSGNEQFF. The CDR3 coding sequence is TGTGCCAGCAGGACTAGCGGCAATGAGCAGTTCTTC.